Below, 26 T cell receptor beta chains from the same sample are listed, as sequenced in a study of blood T cell repertoires in COVID-19. Repertoires were generated with immunoSEQ multiplex PCR, while TCRdb's copy carries only in-frame clones and drops some. This sample has 130,000 or so clones, with roughly 80% found just once. The sample comprised PBMCs or T cells enriched from blood (not recorded which). The receptors here all came from a man between 35 and 55 years old with acute COVID-19.

This chain links TRBV6-4 with TRBJ1-1; D gene ambiguous. V shed 3 bases and J shed 4 bases, with 9 bases lying between them. CDR3 size: 13 residues. In germline, CDR1 is MRHNA, CDR2 SNTAGT. CDR3 in DNA: TGTGCCAGCAGTGAAGTCCGGGGCACTGAAGCTTTCTTT. This codes for CASSEVRGTEAFF.

The chain links TRBV5-3 to TRBJ1-2; D may be TRBD1 (5 bases). TRBV5-3 is placed among ORFs of uncertain function. Trimming shortened V by 4 bases and J by 5 bases, and 39 bases separated the two germline ends. There are 22 residues in the CDR3. The CDR3 bases are TGTGCCAGAAGCGTACGCTATAGGGGTAGTAGGGGAGGCATCGGGATTTTATATGGCTACACCTTC. Its protein is CARSVRYRGSRGGIGILYGYTF.

DNA of the CDR3: TGTGCCAGCAGCTCTAAAGGGAGCGGGATTTCCTACAATGAGCAGTTCTTC. This encodes CASSSKGSGISYNEQFF. V gene TRBV3-1 (or the pseudogene TRBV3-2) combines with J gene TRBJ2-1, with 7 bases fitting TRBD2. J lost 1 base, V lost 5 bases, and 11 bases had no gene match. The CDR3 length is 17 residues. CDR1 is LGHDT, CDR2 YNNKEL, per germline (reference sequence).

This clone was picked up one time. This chain connects TRBV9 to TRBJ2-1, with 11 bases matching TRBD2. V shed 4 bases, J shed 6 bases, and the junction held 3 bases outside the gene matches. CDR3 length: 14 residues. The germline V gene encodes CDR1 SGDLS and CDR2 YYNGEE. The CDR3 sequence is CASSPGLAGNEQFF. In DNA, the CDR3 is TGTGCCAGCAGCCCCGGACTAGCGGGCAATGAGCAGTTCTTC.

The chain employs TRBV28 and TRBJ1-2; unclear D gene. The ends were cut back, 7 bases at V and 4 bases at J, with 7 bases in the middle. This CDR3 comprises 11 residues. Germline assignment: CDR1 MDHEN and CDR2 SYDVKM. CDR3 protein: CASNRFYGYTF. DNA for the CDR3: TGTGCCAGCAATCGGTTCTATGGCTACACCTTC.

V is TRBV4-2 and J is TRBJ1-2; D perhaps matches TRBD1 (6 bases). V lost 1 base and J lost 13, with 19 bases in between. The CDR3 is 14 residues long. Germline CDR1 LGHNA, CDR2 YNFKEQ. The CDR3 protein is CASSQAGTNRRGTF. Written as DNA, the CDR3 is TGTGCCAGCAGCCAAGCTGGGACAAATCGGAGAGGCACCTTC.

V and J are TRBV28 and TRBJ2-7; D may be TRBD1 (6 bases). This CDR3 has 14 residues. V was clipped by 10 bases and J by 3 bases, with 19 bases between them. Looked up from germline, CDR1 is MDHEN and CDR2 is SYDVKM. Here the CDR3 DNA reads TGTGCCACCGCCGAGGGGGAACTAGGCTACGAGCAGTACTTC. Amino acids: CATAEGELGYEQYF.

The rearrangement joins TRBV19 to TRBJ1-1, with D possibly TRBD1 on 6 matching bases. V gave up 5 bases and J gave up 6 bases, with 16 bases separating them. CDR1 and CDR2 (germline): LNHDA, SQIVND (reference sequence). The CDR3 is made up of 14 amino acids. The CDR3 coding sequence is TGTGCCAGTAGTTCAATCCAGGGGCAGGCTGAAGCTTTCTTT. It codes for CASSSIQGQAEAFF.

The V gene is TRBV4-1, the J gene TRBJ2-5; the match to TRBD2 covers 8 bases. Germline loops: CDR1 MGHRA, CDR2 YSYEKL. The CDR3 runs to 16 residues. V dropped 4 bases and J dropped 1; count of bases not matched to a gene: 8. This CDR3 is CASSPLDREGQETQYF. The CDR3 nucleotides read TGCGCCAGCAGCCCTTTGGACCGGGAGGGCCAAGAGACCCAGTACTTC.

The V call is TRBV2, the J call TRBJ2-1; TRBD2 might be the D (6 bases). The V end lost 8 bases, the J end lost 7 bases, and 6 bases lay between the germline ends. CDR1 is SNHLY, CDR2 FYNNEI, per germline. There are 10 residues in the CDR3. CDR3 residues: CASGGNEQFF. CDR3 coding DNA: TGTGCCAGCGGAGGGAATGAGCAGTTCTTC.

The chain uses TRBV30 and TRBJ2-2; a weak D match, TRBD1 (8 bases). The CDR3 runs 15 residues. V lost 2 bases to trimming and J lost 4 bases, with 14 bases between them. The germline CDR1 and CDR2 sequences are GTSNPN and SVGIG (reference sequence). Here the CDR3 DNA reads TGTGCCTGGAGTCGAACAGGGGGGGGCACCGGGGAGCTGTTTTTT. It is translated as CAWSRTGGGTGELFF.

The chain couples TRBV5-1 to TRBJ1-4; unclear D gene. Germline assignment: CDR1 SGHRS and CDR2 YFSETQ. This CDR3 contains 13 residues. V was pared by 2 bases and J by 5 bases, with 7 bases between. The CDR3 is CASSFQNNEKLFF. Here the CDR3 DNA reads TGCGCCAGCAGCTTCCAGAACAATGAAAAACTGTTTTTT.

This chain joins TRBV6-2 or TRBV6-3 and TRBJ2-1, with no clear D. The CDR3 contains 12 residues. The V end was cut by 5 bases, the J end by 4 bases, with 6 bases between. Germline V gene lookup returns CDR1 MNHEY and CDR2 SVGEGT. In DNA, the CDR3 is TGTGCCAGCAGTACAGCTTACAATGAGCAGTTCTTC. The encoded protein is CASSTAYNEQFF.

This clone was counted a single time. The J gene is TRBJ2-7, the V gene TRBV29-1; the match to TRBD2 covers 8 bases. Per germline, CDR1 SQVTM and CDR2 ANQGSEA. The V and J ends lost 2 bases and 5 bases, in that order; junction bases with no gene match: 5. This CDR3 has 13 amino acids. The CDR3 nucleotides are TGCAGCGTTGAACCGGGGGGGTATGACGAGCAGTACTTC. It translates to CSVEPGGYDEQYF.

The chain has TRBV5-1 and TRBJ2-5; 10 nucleotides agree with TRBD2. V trimming: 0 bases; J trimming: 3 bases; junction bases outside the gene matches: 5. The CDR3 length is 16 residues. The germline V gene encodes CDR1 SGHRS and CDR2 YFSETQ. The CDR3 DNA sequence: TGCGCCAGCAGCTTGGGACTAGCGGGTAGTAAAGAGACCCAGTACTTC. This codes for CASSLGLAGSKETQYF.

The chain combines TRBV7-9 with TRBJ1-6, with 8 bases fitting TRBD1. J was trimmed by 7 bases and V by 5 bases; bases with no gene match: 4. Germline V gene sequence: CDR1 SEHNR, CDR2 FQNEAQ (reference sequence). The CDR3 length is 14 residues. CDR3 sequence reads: CASSTWTGNSPLHF. As DNA, the CDR3 is TGTGCCAGCAGCACTTGGACAGGGAATTCACCCCTCCACTTT.

This chain uses TRBV24-1 with TRBJ2-2; D unclear. CDR3 size: 14 residues. The germline V gene encodes CDR1 KGHDR and CDR2 SFDVKD. Between the trimmed V and J ends, which lost 2 bases and 6 bases, there was a span of 9 bases. CDR3: CATSDWQVAGELFF. The CDR3 nucleotides read TGTGCCACCAGTGATTGGCAGGTCGCCGGGGAGCTGTTTTTT.

V and J are TRBV27 and TRBJ2-3; TRBD2 aligns across 9 bases. Germline assignment: CDR1 MNHEY and CDR2 SMNVEV (reference sequence). J gave up 0 bases and V 4 bases, and 8 bases lay outside the gene matches. The CDR3 extends over 17 amino acids. Here the CDR3 reads CASSYRSSGTSTDTQYF. The CDR3 coding sequence is TGTGCCAGCAGTTACCGCTCTAGCGGGACTAGCACAGATACGCAGTATTTT.

The chain couples TRBV3-1 (or the pseudogene TRBV3-2) to TRBJ2-4; D possibly corresponds to TRBD1 (6 bases). CDR1 is LGHDT and CDR2 is YNNKEL in the germline V gene (reference sequence). This CDR3 is built from 13 residues. The ends were cut back, 2 bases at V and 6 bases at J, with 8 bases in the middle. Here the CDR3 reads CASSQPDRNIQYF. CDR3 DNA: TGTGCCAGCAGCCAACCGGACAGAAACATTCAGTACTTC.

The chain combines TRBV30 with TRBJ2-2, with D possibly TRBD1 on 5 matching bases. The germline V gene encodes CDR1 GTSNPN and CDR2 SVGIG (reference sequence). This CDR3 is built from 12 residues. Trimming removed 4 bases from V and 4 bases from J, with 7 bases in between. CDR3 sequence (DNA): TGTGCCTGGAACCAGGGCACCGGGGAGCTGTTTTTT. It yields the protein CAWNQGTGELFF.

In this sample, this clone turned up once. CDR3 amino acids: CASSSRGWGAGELFF. For the CDR3, the DNA is TGTGCCAGCAGCTCTCGCGGATGGGGGGCCGGGGAGCTGTTTTTT. The V call is TRBV11-3, the J call TRBJ2-2; D may be TRBD2 (6 bases). Trimming pared 4 bases from V and 6 bases from J, leaving 15 bases between. Germline assignment: CDR1 SGHNT and CDR2 YENEEA. This CDR3 spans 15 amino acids.

This chain links TRBV13 with TRBJ2-5, with TRBD2 identical over 9 bases. The V and J ends lost 2 bases and 5 bases, in that order; junction bases with no gene match: 9. Germline V gene lookup returns CDR1 PRHDT and CDR2 FYEKMQ (reference sequence). CDR3 length: 16 amino acids. Here the CDR3 reads CASSLTLAGVAETQYF. DNA of the CDR3: TGTGCCAGCAGCTTAACGTTAGCGGGGGTGGCGGAGACCCAGTACTTC.

The genes are TRBV19 and TRBJ2-5, with D unresolved. Per germline, CDR1 LNHDA and CDR2 SQIVND (reference sequence). V was trimmed by 1 base and J by 4 bases, leaving 4 bases between them. This CDR3 contains 12 residues. DNA for the CDR3: TGTGCCAGTAGTATAGGTAGAGAGACCCAGTACTTC. Its protein product is CASSIGRETQYF.

The chain is built from TRBV30 and TRBJ1-4, with D possibly being TRBD1 (6 bases). This CDR3 comprises 11 residues. Germline loops: CDR1 GTSNPN, CDR2 SVGIG (reference sequence). Trimming took 0 bases from V and 15 from J, leaving 11 bases between them. The CDR3 nucleotides are TGTGCCTGGAGTGTGGAAGGACAGTTGTTTTTT. Protein: CAWSVEGQLFF.

This clone showed up just once. The CDR3 spells CASRGTDHQPQHF. The CDR3 DNA reads as TGTGCCAGTAGAGGGACAGATCATCAGCCCCAGCATTTT. V is TRBV19 and J is TRBJ1-5; 7 nucleotides align to TRBD1. With V trimmed by 6 bases and J by 5 bases, 4 bases remained unmatched. Germline V CDR1 and CDR2: LNHDA, SQIVND (reference sequence). The CDR3 is 13 amino acids.

A word on this clone: This likely comes from a read error, as the CDR3 has no conserved phenylalanine or tryptophan at its end. No DNA is shown, since the ends of the CDR3 on it are uncertain; the CDR3 is the one TCRdb lists. The V gene is TRBV19, the J gene TRBJ1-4; the table's D gene call, TRBD1, was not cross checked with the DNA. The CDR3 sequence runs 12 residues, both termini included. Germline CDR1 reads LNHDA; CDR2 reads SQIVND (reference sequence). The CDR3 loop reads CASSADRTIYVS.